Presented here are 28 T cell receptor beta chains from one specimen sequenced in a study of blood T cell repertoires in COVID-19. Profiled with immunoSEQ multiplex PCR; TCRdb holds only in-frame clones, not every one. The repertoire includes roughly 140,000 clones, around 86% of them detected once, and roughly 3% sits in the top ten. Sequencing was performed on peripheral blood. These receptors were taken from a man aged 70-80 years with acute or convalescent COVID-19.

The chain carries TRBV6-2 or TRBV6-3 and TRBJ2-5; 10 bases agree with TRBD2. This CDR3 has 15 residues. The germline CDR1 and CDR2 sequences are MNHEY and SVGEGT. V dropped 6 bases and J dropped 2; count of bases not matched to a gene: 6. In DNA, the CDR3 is TGTGCCAGCAGCGAAGGACTAGCGGAGCAAGAGACCCAGTACTTC. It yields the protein CASSEGLAEQETQYF.

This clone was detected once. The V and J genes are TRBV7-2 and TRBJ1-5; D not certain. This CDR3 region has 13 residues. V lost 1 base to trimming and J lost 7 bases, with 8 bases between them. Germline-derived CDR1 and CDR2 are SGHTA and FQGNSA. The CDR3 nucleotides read TGTGCCAGCAGCTTAGGCCCACAGCAGCCCCAGCATTTT. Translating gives CASSLGPQQPQHF. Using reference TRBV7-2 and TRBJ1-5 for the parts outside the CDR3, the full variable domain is GAGVSQSPSNKVTEKGKDVELRCDPISGHTALYWYRQSLGQGLEFLIYFQGNSAPDKSGLPSDRFSAERTGGSVSTLTIQRTQQEDSAVYLCASSLGPQQPQHFGDGTRLSIL.

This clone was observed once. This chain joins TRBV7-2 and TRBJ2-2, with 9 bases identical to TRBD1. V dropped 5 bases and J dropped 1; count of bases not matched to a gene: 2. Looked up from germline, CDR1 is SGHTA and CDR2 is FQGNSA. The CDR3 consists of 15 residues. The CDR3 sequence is CASSQGQGNTGELFF. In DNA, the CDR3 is TGTGCCAGCAGCCAGGGACAGGGGAACACCGGGGAGCTGTTTTTT.

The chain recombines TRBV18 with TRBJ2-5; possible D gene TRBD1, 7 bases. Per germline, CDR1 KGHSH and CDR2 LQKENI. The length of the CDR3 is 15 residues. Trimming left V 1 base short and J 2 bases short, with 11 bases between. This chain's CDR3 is CASSPLQGGQETQYF. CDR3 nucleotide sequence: TGTGCCAGCTCACCACTCCAGGGGGGTCAAGAGACCCAGTACTTC.

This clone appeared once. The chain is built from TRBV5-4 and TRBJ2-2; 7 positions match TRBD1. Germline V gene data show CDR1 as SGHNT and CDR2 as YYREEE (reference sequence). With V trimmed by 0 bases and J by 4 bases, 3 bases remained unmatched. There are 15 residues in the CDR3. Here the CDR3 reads CASSLVRGRTGELFF. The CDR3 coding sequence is TGTGCCAGCAGCTTGGTTAGGGGGCGCACCGGGGAGCTGTTTTTT.

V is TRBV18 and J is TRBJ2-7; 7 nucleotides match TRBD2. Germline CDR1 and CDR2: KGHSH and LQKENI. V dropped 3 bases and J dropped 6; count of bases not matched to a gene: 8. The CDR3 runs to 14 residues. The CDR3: CASSPGLDWGEQYF. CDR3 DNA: TGTGCCAGCTCACCCGGACTAGATTGGGGCGAGCAGTACTTC.

In nucleotides, the CDR3 is TGTGCCAGCAGCTTGGGGGGAGGGCCGATAGATACGCAGTATTTT. Translation: CASSLGGGPIDTQYF. The genes are TRBV7-3 and TRBJ2-3; TRBD2 matches at 7 bases. Germline V lookup: CDR1 SGHTA, CDR2 FQGTGA. The CDR3 has 15 residues. The junction had 8 bases not matched to a gene; V was cut back by 3 bases and J by 5 bases.

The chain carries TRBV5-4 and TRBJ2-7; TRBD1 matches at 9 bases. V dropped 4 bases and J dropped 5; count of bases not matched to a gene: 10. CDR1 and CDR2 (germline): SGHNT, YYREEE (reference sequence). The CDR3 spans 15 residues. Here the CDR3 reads CASSPPGQGSNEQYF. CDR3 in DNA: TGTGCCAGCAGCCCCCCGGGACAGGGAAGCAACGAGCAGTACTTC.

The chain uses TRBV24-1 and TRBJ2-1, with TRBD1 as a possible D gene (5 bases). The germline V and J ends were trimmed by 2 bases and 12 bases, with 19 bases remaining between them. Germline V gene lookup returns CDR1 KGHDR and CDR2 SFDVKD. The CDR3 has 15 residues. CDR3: CATSDWDAGFVGQFF. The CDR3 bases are TGTGCCACCAGTGATTGGGATGCAGGGTTCGTCGGGCAGTTCTTC.

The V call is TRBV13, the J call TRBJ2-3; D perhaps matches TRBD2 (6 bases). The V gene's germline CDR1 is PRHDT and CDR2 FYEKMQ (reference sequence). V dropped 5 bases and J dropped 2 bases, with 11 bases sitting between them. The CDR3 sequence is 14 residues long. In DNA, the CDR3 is TGTGCCAGCAGCCTGGGACTGAACACAGATACGCAGTATTTT. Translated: CASSLGLNTDTQYF. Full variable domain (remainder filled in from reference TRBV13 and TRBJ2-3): AAGVIQSPRHLIKEKRETATLKCYPIPRHDTVYWYQQGPGQDPQFLISFYEKMQSDKGSIPDRFSAQQFSDYHSELNMSSLELGDSALYFCASSLGLNTDTQYFGPGTRLTVL.

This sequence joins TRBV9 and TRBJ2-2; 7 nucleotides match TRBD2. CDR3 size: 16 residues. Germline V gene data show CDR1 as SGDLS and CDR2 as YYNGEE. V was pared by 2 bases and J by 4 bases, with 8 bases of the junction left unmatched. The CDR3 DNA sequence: TGTGCCAGCAGCGTGACTAGCACCGGGTTCACCGGGGAGCTGTTTTTT. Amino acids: CASSVTSTGFTGELFF. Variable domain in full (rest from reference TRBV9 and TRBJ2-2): DSGVTQTPKHLITATGQRVTLRCSPRSGDLSVYWYQQSLDQGLQFLIQYYNGEERAKGNILERFSAQQFPDLHSELNLSSLELGDSALYFCASSVTSTGFTGELFFGEGSRLTVL.

CDR3 loop: CASTIPGQGNEQFF. The CDR3 nucleotides read TGTGCCAGCACCATACCGGGACAGGGCAATGAGCAGTTCTTC. This chain uses TRBV6-5 with TRBJ2-1, with 9 bases that match TRBD1. J was trimmed by 6 bases and V by 7 bases; bases with no gene match: 7. The CDR3 is 14 amino acids. Germline-derived CDR1 and CDR2 are MNHEY and SVGAGI.

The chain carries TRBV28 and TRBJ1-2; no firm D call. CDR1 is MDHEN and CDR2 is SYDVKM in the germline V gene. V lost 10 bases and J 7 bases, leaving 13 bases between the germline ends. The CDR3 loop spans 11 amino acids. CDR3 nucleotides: TGTGCCACCCACCGGGTGGGTGGCTACACCTTC. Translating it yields CATHRVGGYTF.

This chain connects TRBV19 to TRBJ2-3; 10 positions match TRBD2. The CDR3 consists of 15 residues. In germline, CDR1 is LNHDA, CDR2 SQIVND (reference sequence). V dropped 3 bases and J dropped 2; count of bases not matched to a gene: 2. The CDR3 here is CASSITSGVTDTQYF. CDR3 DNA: TGTGCCAGTAGTATCACTAGCGGGGTCACAGATACGCAGTATTTT.

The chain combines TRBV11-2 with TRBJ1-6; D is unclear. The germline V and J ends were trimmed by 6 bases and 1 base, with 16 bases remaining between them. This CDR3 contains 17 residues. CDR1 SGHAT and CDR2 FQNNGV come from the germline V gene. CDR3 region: CASRHFSTWSYNSPLHF. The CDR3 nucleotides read TGTGCCAGCAGGCACTTCTCTACCTGGTCCTATAATTCACCCCTCCACTTT.

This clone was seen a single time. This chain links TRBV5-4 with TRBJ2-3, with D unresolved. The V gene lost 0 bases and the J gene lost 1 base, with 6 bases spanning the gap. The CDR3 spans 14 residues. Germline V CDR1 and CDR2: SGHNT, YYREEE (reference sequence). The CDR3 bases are TGTGCCAGCAGCTTGGGGTCGGGCACAGATACGCAGTATTTT. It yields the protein CASSLGSGTDTQYF.

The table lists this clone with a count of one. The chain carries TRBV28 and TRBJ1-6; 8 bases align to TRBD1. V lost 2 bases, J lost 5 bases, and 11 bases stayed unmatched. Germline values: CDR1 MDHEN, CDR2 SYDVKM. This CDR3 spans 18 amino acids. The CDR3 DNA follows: TGTGCCAGCAGTTTAAGCCCTTTTCAGGGGGCGGATAATTCACCCCTCCACTTT. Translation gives CASSLSPFQGADNSPLHF. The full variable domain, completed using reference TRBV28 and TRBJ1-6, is DVKVTQSSRYLVKRTGEKVFLECVQDMDHENMFWYRQDPGLGLRLIYFSYDVKMKEKGDIPEGYSVSREKKERFSLILESASTNQTSMYLCASSLSPFQGADNSPLHFGNGTRLTVT.

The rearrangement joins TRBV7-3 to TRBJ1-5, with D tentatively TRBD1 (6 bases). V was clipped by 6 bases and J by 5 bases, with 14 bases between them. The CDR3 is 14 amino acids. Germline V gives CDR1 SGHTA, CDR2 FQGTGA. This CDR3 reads CASSPQGLYQPQHF. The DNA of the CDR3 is TGTGCCAGCAGTCCCCAGGGGCTCTATCAGCCCCAGCATTTT.

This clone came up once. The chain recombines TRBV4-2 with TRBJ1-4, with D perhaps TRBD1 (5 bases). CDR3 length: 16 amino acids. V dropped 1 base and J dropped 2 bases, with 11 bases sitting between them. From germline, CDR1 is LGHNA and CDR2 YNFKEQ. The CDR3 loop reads CASSQAWGDTNEKLFF. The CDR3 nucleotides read TGTGCCAGCAGCCAAGCGTGGGGGGACACTAATGAAAAACTGTTTTTT.

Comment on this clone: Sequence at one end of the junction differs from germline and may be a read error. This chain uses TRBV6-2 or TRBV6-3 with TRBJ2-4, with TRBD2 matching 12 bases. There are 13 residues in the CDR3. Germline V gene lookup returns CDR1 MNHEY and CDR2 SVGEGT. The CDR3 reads CASSYGLAGHLHF. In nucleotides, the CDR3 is TGTGCCAGCAGTTACGGACTAGCGGGGCACCTGCACTTC.

In DNA form, the CDR3 reads TGTGCCAGCAGTCGACTAGCGGGAGTGGCCTACGAGCAGTACTTC. This gives the protein CASSRLAGVAYEQYF. The genes are TRBV6-2 or TRBV6-3 and TRBJ2-7; 12 nucleotides line up with TRBD2. Germline V gene data show CDR1 as MNHEY and CDR2 as SVGEGT. The ends lost 5 bases at V and 2 bases at J; junction bases unmatched: 4. This CDR3 has 15 amino acids.

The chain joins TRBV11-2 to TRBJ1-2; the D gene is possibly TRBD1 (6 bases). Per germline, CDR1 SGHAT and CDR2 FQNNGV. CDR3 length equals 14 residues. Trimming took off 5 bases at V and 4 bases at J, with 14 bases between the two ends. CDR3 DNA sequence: TGTGCCAGCAGCCGACTACAGGGAACCTATGGCTACACCTTC. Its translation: CASSRLQGTYGYTF.

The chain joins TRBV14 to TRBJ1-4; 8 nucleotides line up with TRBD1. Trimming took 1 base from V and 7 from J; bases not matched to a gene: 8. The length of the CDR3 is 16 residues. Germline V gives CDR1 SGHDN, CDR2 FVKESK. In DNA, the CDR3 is TGTGCCAGCAGCCAAGGCGCCACAGGGGGACGTGAAAAACTGTTTTTT. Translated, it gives CASSQGATGGREKLFF.

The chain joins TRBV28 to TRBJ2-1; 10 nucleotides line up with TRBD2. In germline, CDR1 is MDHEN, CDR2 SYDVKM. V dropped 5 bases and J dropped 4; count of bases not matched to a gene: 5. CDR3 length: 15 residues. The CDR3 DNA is TGTGCCAGCAGTCCTAGCGGGAGTGGGTACAATGAGCAGTTCTTC. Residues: CASSPSGSGYNEQFF.

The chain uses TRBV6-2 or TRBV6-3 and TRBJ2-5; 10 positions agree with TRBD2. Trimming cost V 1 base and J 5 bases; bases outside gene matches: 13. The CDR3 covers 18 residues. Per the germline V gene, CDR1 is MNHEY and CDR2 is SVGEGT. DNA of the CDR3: TGTGCCAGCAGTTACTATCCTAGCGGGAGATCCTTTGAGGAGACCCAGTACTTC. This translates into CASSYYPSGRSFEETQYF.

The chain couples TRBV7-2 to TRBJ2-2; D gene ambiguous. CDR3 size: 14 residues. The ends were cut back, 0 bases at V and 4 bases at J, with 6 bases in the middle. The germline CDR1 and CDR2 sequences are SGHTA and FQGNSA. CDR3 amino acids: CASSLALSTGELFF. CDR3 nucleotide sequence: TGTGCCAGCAGCTTAGCCCTTAGCACCGGGGAGCTGTTTTTT.

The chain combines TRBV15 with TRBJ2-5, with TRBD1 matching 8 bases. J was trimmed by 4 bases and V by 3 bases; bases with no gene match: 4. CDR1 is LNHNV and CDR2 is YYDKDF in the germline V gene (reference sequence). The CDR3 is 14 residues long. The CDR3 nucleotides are TGTGCCACCAGCAGTTTCAGGGGGCCAGAGACCCAGTACTTC. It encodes CATSSFRGPETQYF.

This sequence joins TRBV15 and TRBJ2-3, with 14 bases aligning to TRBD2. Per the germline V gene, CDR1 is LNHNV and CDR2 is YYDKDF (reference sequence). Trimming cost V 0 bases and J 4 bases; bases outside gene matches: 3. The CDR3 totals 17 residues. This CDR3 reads CATSRDRTSGRPDTQYF. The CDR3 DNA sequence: TGTGCCACCAGCAGAGATAGGACTAGCGGGAGGCCAGATACGCAGTATTTT.